This T cell receptor (beta chain) was identified during a study of blood T cell repertoires in COVID-19. At the level of the study: Nucleic acid was either cDNA or gDNA, and it came from T cells, B-cell-depleted T cells, or PBMCs.

Clones were sequenced by immunoSEQ multiplex PCR, and TCRdb holds only the in-frame ones, with some missing. This table holds some 250,000 clones, around 86% found once. There are 17 residues in the CDR3. The V and J ends lost 1 base and 1 base, in that order; junction bases with no gene match: 8. Germline CDR1 and CDR2: LGHNA and YSLEER. Sequenced: peripheral blood. This receptor was taken from a woman aged 25 to 45 who had recovered from COVID-19. V usage is TRBV4-3 and J usage is TRBJ2-3, with 7 bases that match TRBD2. CDR3 DNA: TGCGCCAGCAGCCAAGCAAGGCTGGGGGGGGGCACAGATACGCAGTATTTT. Protein sequence: CASSQARLGGGTDTQYF.